Below are 14 T cell receptor beta chains sequenced from a single sample in a study of regulatory T cells in long-lasting Graves disease. Construction of TCR beta libraries relied on iRepertoire HTBI primers and on Arm-PCR targeting CDR3 regions. TCRdb fed the multiplex PCR reads into MiXCR, producing one record per CDR3 protein. The sample has some 500,000 distinct CDR3 sequences, about 14% seen once. Time point given: newly diagnosed GD, antithyroid drugs for less than 3 months. PBMCs were the source of the RNA used for TCR sequencing. The sample also formed part of further work on T cells in Graves' hyperthyroidism and ophthalmopathy.

The sequences come from peripheral blood mononuclear cells (PBMCs), collected at new diagnosis, from a patient treated with antithyroid drugs. The source is a man younger than 40 with Graves disease.

The table lists this clonotype with many counts. The gene calls are TRBV27 and TRBJ1-6, with TRBD1 matching over 10 bases. Germline V gene lookup returns CDR1 MNHEY and CDR2 SMNVEV (reference sequence). CDR3 size: 17 residues. The V segment lost 5 bases and the J segment 8 bases; nucleotides outside the gene matches: 12. The CDR3 reads CASSPGQGISLDSPLHF. DNA of the CDR3: TGTGCCAGCAGTCCGGGACAGGGGATAAGTTTAGATTCACCCCTCCACTTT.

In this sample, this clonotype turned up many times. The gene calls are TRBV6-1 and TRBJ1-4, with D hard to call. The V gene's germline CDR1 is MNHNS and CDR2 SASEGT. V was cut by 0 bases and J by 5 bases, with 10 bases left in between. The CDR3 is 15 residues long. CDR3 DNA: TGTGCCAGCAGTGAAGCGACGGGAAGCAATGAAAAACTGTTTTTT. The encoded protein is CASSEATGSNEKLFF.

Many counts were recorded for this clonotype. The V call is TRBV5-1, the J call TRBJ2-7; 7 bases line up with TRBD2. The trim removed 3 bases at V and 2 bases at J, leaving 5 bases unmatched. The CDR3 runs 14 residues. Looked up from germline, CDR1 is SGHRS and CDR2 is YFSETQ. In DNA, the CDR3 is TGCGCCAGCAGCTACGGGACTACCACCTACGAGCAGTACTTC. Its protein is CASSYGTTTYEQYF.

The sample holds a few counts of this clonotype. Here the CDR3 reads CSVEERSYEQYF. The CDR3 DNA sequence: TGCAGCGTTGAAGAAAGGAGCTACGAGCAGTACTTC. V gene TRBV29-1 combines with J gene TRBJ2-7; D gene uncertain. This CDR3 has 12 residues. V dropped 0 bases and J dropped 3 bases, with 6 bases sitting between them. Germline loops: CDR1 SQVTM, CDR2 ANQGSEA.

This clonotype appeared a few times. Possible read error: a much larger clone is one base away. This rearrangement joins TRBV6-1 to TRBJ2-1; D is perhaps TRBD1 or TRBD2 (5 bases each). The CDR3 runs to 14 residues. Germline CDR1 reads MNHNS; CDR2 reads SASEGT. CDR3 in amino acids: CAGSPGTPPNEQFF. The CDR3 nucleotides read TGTGCCGGCAGTCCAGGGACGCCGCCCAATGAGCAGTTCTTC.

This clonotype showed up many times. The chain recombines TRBV19 with TRBJ2-5; 7 bases match TRBD1. Per germline, CDR1 LNHDA and CDR2 SQIVND (reference sequence). This CDR3 has 12 residues. Trimming removed 10 bases from V and 2 bases from J; junction bases left unmatched: 4. The CDR3: CATRQGQETQYF. CDR3 DNA: TGTGCCACTCGACAGGGACAAGAGACCCAGTACTTC.

This sequence joins TRBV12-3 or TRBV12-4 and TRBJ1-6; D remains unclear. V lost 5 bases to trimming and J lost 6 bases, with 14 bases between them. This CDR3 is 15 amino acids long. This CDR3 reads CASSTGSDRNSPLHF. CDR3 coding DNA: TGTGCCAGCAGTACCGGGTCCGATCGTAATTCACCCCTCCACTTT.

In its sample, this clonotype was seen many times. The chain joins TRBV29-1 to TRBJ2-7; D uncertain. V dropped 6 bases and J dropped 0 bases, with 6 bases sitting between them. The CDR3 is 11 amino acids. Germline V CDR1 and CDR2: SQVTM, ANQGSEA. In DNA form, the CDR3 reads TGCAGCGTAGACACCTCCTACGAGCAGTACTTC. Translated, it gives CSVDTSYEQYF.

This clonotype was seen more than once but under ten times. This chain links TRBV24-1 with TRBJ1-2; 7 nucleotides match TRBD1. J gave up 8 bases and V 6 bases, and 14 bases lay outside the gene matches. Germline CDR1 is KGHDR and CDR2 is SFDVKD. The CDR3 consists of 15 residues. In nucleotides, the CDR3 is TGTGCCACCAGTTCTATAGGACAGGAGCCGAGGGGCTACACCTTC. This encodes CATSSIGQEPRGYTF.

There are many counts of this clonotype. The J gene is TRBJ2-2, the V gene TRBV7-8; D might be TRBD2 (6 bases). V was cut by 5 bases and J by 2 bases, with 15 bases left in between. This CDR3 region has 16 residues. The V gene's germline CDR1 is SGHVS and CDR2 FQNEAQ. Here the CDR3 DNA reads TGTGCCAGCAGCGCCCGGGACTTACTTAACACCGGGGAGCTGTTTTTT. Protein product: CASSARDLLNTGELFF. Full variable domain (remainder filled in from reference TRBV7-8 and TRBJ2-2): GAGVSQSPRYKVAKRGQDVALRCDPISGHVSLFWYQQALGQGPEFLTYFQNEAQLDKSGLPSDRFFAERPEGSVSTLKIQRTQQEDSAVYLCASSARDLLNTGELFFGEGSRLTVL.

Many counts were recorded for this clonotype. The chain joins TRBV28 to TRBJ2-5; 14 bases agree with TRBD2. Germline trimming cut 6 bases from V and 1 base from J; bases unmatched to any gene: 10. The CDR3 is 18 residues long. CDR1 MDHEN and CDR2 SYDVKM come from the germline V gene. The CDR3 bases are TGTGCCAGCAGCCCAGGGACTAGCGGGAGATGGGGCCAAGAGACCCAGTACTTC. Its protein product is CASSPGTSGRWGQETQYF.

This clonotype showed up many times. The chain has TRBV7-8 and TRBJ1-5, with TRBD1 matching 10 bases. The CDR3 is made up of 17 amino acids. Looked up from germline, CDR1 is SGHVS and CDR2 is FQNEAQ. With V trimmed by 1 base and J by 2 bases, 5 bases remained unmatched. The CDR3: CASSLGRQGAGNQPQHF. The CDR3 region has the DNA TGTGCCAGCAGCTTAGGCAGACAGGGGGCTGGCAATCAGCCCCAGCATTTT.

This clonotype has at least ten counts. This rearrangement joins TRBV6-1 to TRBJ1-5; D remains ambiguous. In germline, CDR1 is MNHNS, CDR2 SASEGT. The CDR3 has 15 amino acids. The V end was cut by 5 bases, the J end by 0 bases, with 11 bases between. The CDR3 loop reads CASSRGSGSNQPQHF. The CDR3 nucleotides read TGTGCCAGCAGTCGAGGAAGTGGTAGCAATCAGCCCCAGCATTTT.

On this clonotype: A much larger clone differs by one base, so this may be a read error. The chain uses TRBV2 and TRBJ2-4; 10 bases map to TRBD2. The DNA end is a closer match to TRBJ2-5, so the J assignment may be wrong. The length of the CDR3 is 17 residues. From germline, CDR1 is SNHLY and CDR2 FYNNEI. This CDR3 is CASSESASGSPGETQYF. CDR3 coding DNA: TGTGCCAGCAGTGAATCGGCTAGCGGGAGCCCAGGAGAGACCCAGTACTTC.